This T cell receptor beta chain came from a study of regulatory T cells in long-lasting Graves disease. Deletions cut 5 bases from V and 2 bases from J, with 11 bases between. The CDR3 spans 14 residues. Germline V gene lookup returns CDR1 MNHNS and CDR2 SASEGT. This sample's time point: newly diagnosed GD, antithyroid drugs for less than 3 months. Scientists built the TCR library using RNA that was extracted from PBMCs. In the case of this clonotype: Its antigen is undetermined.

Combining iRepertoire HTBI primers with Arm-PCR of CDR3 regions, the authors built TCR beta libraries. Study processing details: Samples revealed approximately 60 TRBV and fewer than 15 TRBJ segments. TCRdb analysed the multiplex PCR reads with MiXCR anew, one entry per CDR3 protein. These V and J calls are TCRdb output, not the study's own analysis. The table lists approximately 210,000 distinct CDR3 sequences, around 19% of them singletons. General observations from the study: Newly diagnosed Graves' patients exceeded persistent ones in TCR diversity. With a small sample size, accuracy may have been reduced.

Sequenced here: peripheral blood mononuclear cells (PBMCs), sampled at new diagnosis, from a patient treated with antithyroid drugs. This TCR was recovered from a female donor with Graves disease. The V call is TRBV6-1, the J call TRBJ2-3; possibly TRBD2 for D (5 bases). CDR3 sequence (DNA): TGTGCCAGCAGTCAATTGCGGGCCACAGATACGCAGTATTTT. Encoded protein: CASSQLRATDTQYF.